The rows below give T cell receptor beta chains drawn from one sample of a study of long-term antiretroviral therapy in people with HIV. Here immunoSEQ multiplex PCR was the method, and the copy in TCRdb shows in-frame clones only, minus some. The sample has over 30,000 clones; approximately 97% are singletons. Sample: unsorted PBMCs, taken 6.9 years after starting antiretroviral therapy. The receptors were gathered from a man aged 25 to 40 with HIV. Each CDR3 is given with its conserved first and last residue. D genes are given only for firm matches. Expanded clones get a size class; other rows say once, few or many, or leave the size out.

>.|TRBV7-2|TRBD2|TRBJ2-3|15
TGTGCCAGCAGCTTGGGACTAGCGGGGGCAGATACGCAGTATTTT
CASSLGLAGADTQYF
>once|TRBV7-9|TRBD1|TRBJ2-7|16
TGTGCCAGCAGCTTAGATCGGGACAGGGGGATGTGGGAGCAGTACTTC
CASSLDRDRGMWEQYF
>.|TRBV5-1|.|TRBJ1-6|14
TGCGCCAGCAGCGTAGGTGGGGCCAATTCACCCCTCCACTTT
CASSVGGANSPLHF
>.|TRBV5-6|.|TRBJ2-7|13
TGTGCCAGCAGCGAGCAGAGCTCCTACGAGCAGTACTTC
CASSEQSSYEQYF
>.|TRBV10-3|.|TRBJ1-2|13
TGTGCCTTCCGGGACGGCCCTAACTACGGCTACACCTTC
CAFRDGPNYGYTF
>.|TRBV18|.|TRBJ2-7|13
TGTGCCAGCTCAACCGCTCCAGGGGACGAGCAGTACTTC
CASSTAPGDEQYF
>.|TRBV7-2|.|TRBJ1-5|15
TGTGCCAGCAGCTTACGCACGGGGGCCAATCAGCCCCAGCATTTT
CASSLRTGANQPQHF
>.|TRBV7-2|TRBD2|TRBJ2-7|15
TGTGCCAGCAGCCAGACGGGCGGGGGGGCTCTCGAGCAGTACTTC
CASSQTGGGALEQYF
>.|TRBV18|.|TRBJ2-7|13
TGTGCCAGCTCACCAGGAGAAGGCTACGAGCAGTACTTC
CASSPGEGYEQYF
>.|TRBV5-6|TRBD1|TRBJ2-7|12
TGTGCCAGCAGCGCCAGGGGGCGTGAGCAGTACTTC
CASSARGREQYF
>.|TRBV5-4|.|TRBJ2-5|14
TGTGCCAGCAGCCCTGGAGGGGGCCAAGAGACCCAGTACTTC
CASSPGGGQETQYF
>.|TRBV29-1|.|TRBJ2-3|12
TGCAGCACAGCGGGTTGGACAGATACGCAGTATTTT
CSTAGWTDTQYF
>.|TRBV14|.|TRBJ1-1|12
TGTGCCAGCAGCATATCCGGGTTAGAAGCTTTCTTT
CASSISGLEAFF
>.|TRBV19|TRBD1|TRBJ1-2|14
TGTGCCAGTATTAAGACAGGGTCCAACTATGGCTACACCTTC
CASIKTGSNYGYTF
>.|TRBV7-2|TRBD1|TRBJ2-5|15
TGTGCCAGCACAGGCGGGCAGGGGGTCGCAGAGACCCAGTACTTC
CASTGGQGVAETQYF
>.|TRBV12-5|.|TRBJ2-5|15
TGTGCTAGTGGTTTGAGGCCAGCAGAGTCAGAGACCCAGTACTTC
CASGLRPAESETQYF
>once|TRBV9|.|TRBJ1-4|15
TGTGCCAGCAGCCCAAGACCCAAAATCGGGGAAAAACTGTTTTTT
CASSPRPKIGEKLFF
>.|TRBV19|.|TRBJ2-3|18
TGTGCCAGTAGGGGATATGCTTCCACTTTTTCTAGCACAGATACGCAGTATTTT
CASRGYASTFSSTDTQYF
>.|TRBV5-1|TRBD1|TRBJ1-1|14
TGCGCCAGCAGCTTGGGGGACAGGGGGGCTGAAGCTTTCTTT
CASSLGDRGAEAFF
>.|TRBV6-5|TRBD1|TRBJ1-1|12
TGTGCCAGCAACCACAGGGGATCTGGAGCTTTCTTT
CASNHRGSGAFF
>.|TRBV19|.|TRBJ2-7|14
TGTGCCAGTAGTATAGGAACAGGAGACTACGAGCAGTACTTC
CASSIGTGDYEQYF
>once|TRBV4-3|.|TRBJ1-1|15
TGCGCCAGCAGCCGGTTTTCGACGGCGAACACTGAAGCTTTCTTT
CASSRFSTANTEAFF
>.|TRBV4-2|.|TRBJ2-3|15
TGTGCCAGCAGCCAAGTAAGTGGGGCCAGAGATACGCAGTATTTT
CASSQVSGARDTQYF
>.|TRBV4-3|.|TRBJ2-7|15
TGCGCCAGCAGCCAAGAGGCAGAAGTTTTTTACGAGCAGTACTTC
CASSQEAEVFYEQYF
>.|TRBV6-5|TRBD2|TRBJ2-3|12
TGTGCCAGCAGTCCAGGGAGGGCTACGCAGTATTTT
CASSPGRATQYF